The 3 T cell receptor beta chains given below trace back to one sample, sequenced in a study of response to subunit inactivated influenza vaccine. TCRdb re-analysed the RT-PCR reads in MiXCR, keeping a single row per CDR3 protein. The sample records approximately 500,000 distinct CDR3 sequences, 10% to 15% being singletons. The sequencing here drew on PBMCs from blood, taken more than 35 days after vaccination. The receptors were sampled from a middle-aged man who received an inactivated influenza vaccine.

This clonotype came up a few times. This chain uses TRBV20-1 with TRBJ1-5; 7 bases fit TRBD1. The CDR3 spans 13 residues. Looked up from germline, CDR1 is DFQATT and CDR2 is SNEGSKA (reference sequence). The trim removed 7 bases at V and 5 bases at J, leaving 8 bases unmatched. CDR3 coding DNA: TGCAGTGTTCAGACAGGGCCCCATCAGCCCCAGCATTTT. This translates into CSVQTGPHQPQHF.

This clonotype has a handful of counts. The chain employs TRBV5-1 and TRBJ2-7; 7 bases map to TRBD1. This CDR3 has 14 residues. Germline CDR1 and CDR2: SGHRS and YFSETQ. Unmatched junction bases numbered 6, after V lost 0 bases and J lost 6 bases. CDR3 residues: CASSLVDRVSEQYF. In DNA, the CDR3 is TGCGCCAGCAGCTTGGTCGACAGGGTAAGCGAGCAGTACTTC. Combining the CDR3 with reference TRBV5-1 and TRBJ2-7 gives the whole variable domain KAGVTQTPRYLIKTRGQQVTLSCSPISGHRSVSWYQQTPGQGLQFLFEYFSETQRNKGNFPGRFSGRQFSNSRSEMNVSTLELGDSALYLCASSLVDRVSEQYFGPGTRLTVT.

The V and J genes are TRBV11-2 and TRBJ2-1; D perhaps matches TRBD2 (5 bases). This CDR3 comprises 13 residues. V was clipped by 2 bases and J by 7 bases, with 9 bases between them. CDR1 is SGHAT and CDR2 is FQNNGV in the germline V gene. The CDR3 loop reads CASSLTLANEQFF. The CDR3 DNA follows: TGTGCCAGCAGCTTAACCCTAGCAAATGAGCAGTTCTTC. Using reference TRBV11-2 and TRBJ2-1 for the parts outside the CDR3, the full variable domain is EAGVAQSPRYKIIEKRQSVAFWCNPISGHATLYWYQQILGQGPKLLIQFQNNGVVDDSQLPKDRFSAERLKGVDSTLKIQPAKLEDSAVYLCASSLTLANEQFFGPGTRLTVL.